What follows are 31 T cell receptor beta chains derived from one specimen sequenced in a study of control samples from healthy donors and cancer patients. Clones were sequenced by immunoSEQ multiplex PCR, and TCRdb holds only the in-frame ones, with some missing. The sample consists of 140,000 or so clones, just under 95% of them appearing once. Input material: PBMCs. The receptors here all came from a man in his 60s with colorectal cancer.

This chain links TRBV19 with TRBJ1-5, with D possibly matching TRBD1 (6 bases). The ends were cut back, 3 bases at V and 3 bases at J, with 15 bases in the middle. The CDR3 contains 16 residues. The V gene's germline CDR1 is LNHDA and CDR2 SQIVND (reference sequence). In DNA, the CDR3 is TGTGCCAGTAGTATGAGTGTACAGGGCGTCAATCAGCCCCAGCATTTT. As protein: CASSMSVQGVNQPQHF. Full variable domain (remainder filled in from reference TRBV19 and TRBJ1-5): DGGITQSPKYLFRKEGQNVTLSCEQNLNHDAMYWYRQDPGQGLRLIYYSQIVNDFQKGDIAEGYSVSREKKESFPLTVTSAQKNPTAFYLCASSMSVQGVNQPQHFGDGTRLSIL.

V gene TRBV19 combines with J gene TRBJ1-1, with D hard to call. V lost 9 bases and J 4 bases, leaving 24 bases between the germline ends. CDR1 and CDR2 from the germline V gene are LNHDA and SQIVND (reference sequence). This CDR3 has 16 residues. This chain's CDR3 is CARITDAPGRFTEAFF. The DNA of the CDR3 is TGTGCCAGAATAACGGACGCCCCGGGGAGGTTCACTGAAGCTTTCTTT. Combining the CDR3 with reference TRBV19 and TRBJ1-1 gives the whole variable domain DGGITQSPKYLFRKEGQNVTLSCEQNLNHDAMYWYRQDPGQGLRLIYYSQIVNDFQKGDIAEGYSVSREKKESFPLTVTSAQKNPTAFYLCARITDAPGRFTEAFFGQGTRLTVV.

This clone was seen once. This rearrangement joins TRBV6-5 to TRBJ2-1; D might be TRBD2 (6 bases). Germline lookup yields CDR1 MNHEY and CDR2 SVGAGI. V shed 0 bases and J shed 9 bases, with 12 bases lying between them. The length of the CDR3 is 14 residues. CDR3 DNA: TGTGCCAGCAGTTACTCGAGTCCAGCGGGTGAGCAGTTCTTC. Residues: CASSYSSPAGEQFF.

This clone was seen a few times. Here the CDR3 reads CASSLVGGGKHNEQFF. CDR3 bases: TGTGCCAGCAGTTTAGTTGGCGGGGGGAAACACAATGAGCAGTTCTTC. This chain uses TRBV27 with TRBJ2-1, with 8 bases matching TRBD2. The trim removed 2 bases at V and 5 bases at J, leaving 8 bases unmatched. The CDR3 consists of 16 residues. Per germline, CDR1 MNHEY and CDR2 SMNVEV (reference sequence).

The chain links TRBV2 to TRBJ2-1; 10 positions agree with TRBD2. V shed 0 bases and J 16 bases; nucleotides not matched to a gene: 9. The CDR3 loop spans 14 amino acids. Per germline, CDR1 SNHLY and CDR2 FYNNEI. The CDR3 nucleotides are TGTGCCAGCAGTGAAGCGGAGCGGGGGGGCTCTTGTTTCTTC. The encoded protein is CASSEAERGGSCFF.

This chain uses TRBV7-2 with TRBJ2-2; 7 nucleotides line up with TRBD1. With V trimmed by 5 bases and J by 0 bases, 3 bases remained unmatched. The CDR3 loop spans 15 amino acids. CDR1 is SGHTA and CDR2 is FQGNSA in the germline V gene. CDR3 bases: TGTGCCAGCAGCGTACAGGGGCCGAACACCGGGGAGCTGTTTTTT. Translated: CASSVQGPNTGELFF.

The chain uses TRBV9 and TRBJ1-1; D might be TRBD1 (6 bases). The CDR3 totals 13 residues. Trimming removed 0 bases from V and 11 bases from J, with 14 bases in between. In germline, CDR1 is SGDLS, CDR2 YYNGEE. The CDR3 is CASSVAQKGHAFF. The CDR3 bases are TGTGCCAGCAGCGTAGCCCAGAAGGGACACGCTTTCTTT.

The chain is built from TRBV18 and TRBJ1-2, with TRBD1 matching 8 bases. The V segment lost 6 bases and the J segment 4 bases; nucleotides outside the gene matches: 7. This CDR3 comprises 14 residues. Germline lookup yields CDR1 KGHSH and CDR2 LQKENI. The chain's CDR3 is CASSQQGGSYGYTF. CDR3 DNA sequence: TGTGCCAGCTCTCAACAGGGGGGGAGCTATGGCTACACCTTC.

This clone occurred once. The chain combines TRBV19 with TRBJ2-1, with 7 nucleotides matching TRBD2. The CDR3 extends over 14 amino acids. Germline V CDR1 and CDR2: LNHDA, SQIVND (reference sequence). Germline trimming cut 5 bases from V and 4 bases from J; bases unmatched to any gene: 5. CDR3 residues: CASSASGVYNEQFF. The CDR3, as DNA: TGTGCCAGTAGTGCCAGCGGGGTATACAATGAGCAGTTCTTC.

This sequence joins TRBV7-2 and TRBJ1-2, with 7 positions matching TRBD1. Germline values: CDR1 SGHTA, CDR2 FQGNSA. The ends lost 4 bases at V and 14 bases at J; junction bases unmatched: 13. There are 13 residues in the CDR3. This chain's CDR3 is CASSSRGTVAWTF. The CDR3 nucleotides read TGTGCCAGCAGCTCCCGGGGGACAGTAGCATGGACCTTC. The entire variable domain, with the rest obtained from reference TRBV7-2 and TRBJ1-2, is as follows: GAGVSQSPSNKVTEKGKDVELRCDPISGHTALYWYRQSLGQGLEFLIYFQGNSAPDKSGLPSDRFSAERTGGSVSTLTIQRTQQEDSAVYLCASSSRGTVAWTFGSGTRLTVV.

The chain joins TRBV3-1 (or the pseudogene TRBV3-2) to TRBJ1-2, with 10 positions matching TRBD1. The CDR3 totals 15 residues. The V and J ends lost 0 bases and 8 bases, in that order; junction bases with no gene match: 6. Looked up from germline, CDR1 is LGHDT and CDR2 is YNNKEL (reference sequence). This CDR3 is CASSQDVRQGAGYTF. DNA for the CDR3: TGTGCCAGCAGCCAAGATGTTCGACAGGGGGCGGGCTACACCTTC.

The chain links TRBV20-1 to TRBJ1-2, with D possibly TRBD1 on 5 matching bases. From germline, CDR1 is DFQATT and CDR2 SNEGSKA (reference sequence). The CDR3 has 14 residues. V was shortened by 3 bases and J by 3 bases, with 14 bases between the two germline ends. The CDR3 reads CSASESAGHYGYTF. CDR3 coding DNA: TGCAGTGCTAGTGAGTCCGCGGGGCACTATGGCTACACCTTC.

The V and J genes are TRBV7-9 and TRBJ2-3, with D possibly being TRBD1 or TRBD2 (5 bases each). V lost 3 bases to trimming and J lost 3 bases, with 16 bases between them. The CDR3 has 16 amino acids. Germline lookup yields CDR1 SEHNR and CDR2 FQNEAQ (reference sequence). CDR3 bases: TGTGCCAGCAGCTTCCGCCGGGACCAACCAACAGATACGCAGTATTTT. Residues: CASSFRRDQPTDTQYF.

This clone turned up a few times. The chain combines TRBV5-1 with TRBJ2-3, with unresolved D. The CDR3 has 15 amino acids. Deletions cut 7 bases from V and 2 bases from J, with 17 bases between. Germline V gives CDR1 SGHRS, CDR2 YFSETQ. The CDR3 DNA is TGCGCCAGCCGAAAGGGCGTCTCCCTCACAGATACGCAGTATTTT. The encoded protein is CASRKGVSLTDTQYF.

The rearrangement uses TRBV30 and TRBJ1-2, with TRBD1 as a possible D gene (6 bases). CDR1 GTSNPN and CDR2 SVGIG come from the germline V gene (reference sequence). Trimming left V 1 base short and J 2 bases short, with 14 bases between. The CDR3 is 15 amino acids. In DNA, the CDR3 is TGTGCCTGGAGTGGCGGGGGCAGGGGAAACTATGGCTACACCTTC. Amino acid sequence: CAWSGGGRGNYGYTF. Full variable domain (missing parts from reference TRBV30 and TRBJ1-2): SQTIHQWPATLVQPVGSPLSLECTVEGTSNPNLYWYRQAAGRGLQLLFYSVGIGQISSEVPQNLSASRPQDRQFILSSKKLLLSDSGFYLCAWSGGGRGNYGYTFGSGTRLTVV.

The V gene is TRBV6-2 or TRBV6-3, the J gene TRBJ1-2, with TRBD1 matching over 7 bases. CDR1 is MNHEY, CDR2 SVGEGT, per germline. Trimming removed 2 bases from V and 5 bases from J; junction bases left unmatched: 11. This CDR3 comprises 16 residues. CDR3 nucleotide sequence: TGTGCCAGCAGTTACGTCGGTAAGGGGGCCTTTTATGGCTACACCTTC. Translation: CASSYVGKGAFYGYTF.

The chain is built from TRBV27 and TRBJ2-3, with 9 nucleotides matching TRBD1. Germline loops: CDR1 MNHEY, CDR2 SMNVEV (reference sequence). The length of the CDR3 is 17 residues. The junction had 10 bases not matched to a gene; V was cut back by 5 bases and J by 1 base. CDR3 residues: CASSLPGQGMGTDTQYF. The CDR3, as DNA: TGTGCCAGCAGTCTACCGGGACAGGGAATGGGCACAGATACGCAGTATTTT.

CDR3 residues: CASSPGRGLKNEQFF. In nucleotides, the CDR3 is TGTGCCAGCAGCCCAGGGAGGGGGCTAAAAAATGAGCAGTTCTTC. The chain has TRBV7-6 and TRBJ2-1, with D perhaps being TRBD1 or TRBD2 (7 bases each). The CDR3 covers 15 residues. Trimming left V 5 bases short and J 7 bases short, with 18 bases between. The germline CDR1 and CDR2 sequences are SGHVS and FNYEAQ.

The table lists this clone with a few counts. The chain links TRBV5-1 to TRBJ1-2; 7 positions agree with TRBD1. J was trimmed by 5 bases and V by 2 bases; bases with no gene match: 18. Germline loops: CDR1 SGHRS, CDR2 YFSETQ. CDR3 size: 18 residues. The CDR3 protein is CASSFRSSGTANIYGYTF. CDR3 coding DNA: TGCGCCAGCAGCTTTAGAAGTTCCGGGACAGCGAACATATATGGCTACACCTTC.

The chain has TRBV7-2 and TRBJ2-3; D not certain. This CDR3 comprises 13 residues. The V end lost 3 bases, the J end lost 2 bases, and 6 bases lay between the germline ends. Germline CDR1 is SGHTA and CDR2 is FQGNSA. The CDR3 spells CASSLVDTDTQYF. DNA for the CDR3: TGTGCCAGCAGCTTGGTAGACACAGATACGCAGTATTTT.

This chain links TRBV24-1 with TRBJ2-7; possible D gene TRBD1, 6 bases. V was clipped by 2 bases and J by 2 bases, with 12 bases between them. The length of the CDR3 is 15 residues. Looked up from germline, CDR1 is KGHDR and CDR2 is SFDVKD. CDR3 sequence reads: CATSDSTGLPYEQYF. The DNA of the CDR3 is TGTGCCACCAGTGATTCTACAGGGCTCCCCTACGAGCAGTACTTC.

The rearrangement uses TRBV5-1 and TRBJ1-4, with 8 bases identical to TRBD1. The CDR3 is 16 amino acids. CDR1 is SGHRS and CDR2 is YFSETQ in the germline V gene. V dropped 3 bases and J dropped 3; count of bases not matched to a gene: 7. CDR3 sequence reads: CASSSGTGPSNEKLFF. The DNA for the CDR3 is TGCGCCAGCAGCTCGGGGACAGGACCATCTAATGAAAAACTGTTTTTT.

The chain carries TRBV5-1 and TRBJ1-2, with D possibly being TRBD1 (6 bases). The CDR3 is 14 amino acids. Trimming left V 4 bases short and J 4 bases short, with 14 bases between. Germline CDR1 SGHRS, CDR2 YFSETQ. CDR3 loop: CASSIATGFYGYTF. CDR3 DNA: TGCGCCAGCAGCATAGCGACAGGTTTCTATGGCTACACCTTC.

The gene calls are TRBV5-6 and TRBJ1-4, with TRBD1 identical over 7 bases. After removal of 4 bases from V and 0 bases from J, the junction contained 3 bases not matched to a gene. This CDR3 spans 15 amino acids. Looked up from germline, CDR1 is SGHDT and CDR2 is YYEEEE. CDR3: CASSPTGATNEKLFF. The CDR3 DNA follows: TGTGCCAGCAGCCCCACAGGGGCAACTAATGAAAAACTGTTTTTT.

CDR3 sequence reads: CASSQLEGGSNQPQHF. CDR3 coding DNA: TGCGCCAGCAGCCAATTGGAGGGAGGTAGCAATCAGCCCCAGCATTTT. The chain combines TRBV4-1 with TRBJ1-5; D remains ambiguous. With 2 bases removed from V and 0 bases from J, the gap between germline ends came to 11 bases. The CDR3 totals 16 residues. Germline V gives CDR1 MGHRA, CDR2 YSYEKL.

The chain has TRBV7-9 and TRBJ2-2; the D is unclear. The CDR3 covers 14 residues. Germline lookup yields CDR1 SEHNR and CDR2 FQNEAQ (reference sequence). Trimming pared 5 bases from V and 1 base from J, leaving 8 bases between. In DNA form, the CDR3 reads TGTGCCAGCAGCGCGCGTAGGAACACCGGGGAGCTGTTTTTT. Protein product: CASSARRNTGELFF.

The V gene is TRBV6-5, the J gene TRBJ1-1; TRBD1 matches at 8 bases. The CDR3 covers 14 residues. The germline V gene has CDR1 MNHEY and CDR2 SVGAGI. V shed 0 bases and J 3 bases; nucleotides not matched to a gene: 0. For the CDR3, the DNA is TGTGCCAGCAGTTACTCGACAGGGGACACTGAAGCTTTCTTT. The encoded protein is CASSYSTGDTEAFF.

V is TRBV7-2 and J is TRBJ1-1; D is possibly TRBD1 (5 bases). This CDR3 contains 13 residues. Germline CDR1 and CDR2: SGHTA and FQGNSA. The V and J ends lost 1 base and 11 bases respectively, with 14 bases between them. CDR3 amino acids: CASSLDRAGQAFF. The CDR3 region has the DNA TGTGCCAGCAGCTTAGATAGGGCAGGGCAGGCTTTCTTT.

This chain joins TRBV18 and TRBJ1-2; no reliable D call. CDR3 length: 13 residues. Deletions cut 0 bases from V and 5 bases from J, with 7 bases between. CDR1 is KGHSH and CDR2 is LQKENI in the germline V gene. For the CDR3, the DNA is TGTGCCAGCTCACCACCGTCGGATTATGGCTACACCTTC. Encoded protein: CASSPPSDYGYTF.

The rearrangement uses TRBV7-8 and TRBJ1-1; no clear D gene. The V end lost 4 bases, the J end lost 2 bases, and 14 bases lay between the germline ends. The CDR3 totals 15 residues. The germline V gene has CDR1 SGHVS and CDR2 FQNEAQ. The CDR3 DNA follows: TGTGCCAGCAGCTCCCACGGTAGCCGAAACACTGAAGCTTTCTTT. Translating gives CASSSHGSRNTEAFF.

J is TRBJ1-1 and V is TRBV10-1; D is possibly TRBD1 (5 bases). The V gene lost 4 bases and the J gene lost 0 bases, with 15 bases spanning the gap. This CDR3 comprises 16 residues. Germline V gene lookup returns CDR1 WNHNN and CDR2 SYGVQD (reference sequence). The CDR3: CASSVSGPCLNTEAFF. The CDR3 nucleotides are TGCGCCAGCAGTGTTTCAGGGCCCTGTCTGAACACTGAAGCTTTCTTT.